The clone carrying this TCR beta chain has more than one count but fewer than ten. V dropped 1 base and J dropped 2 bases, with 13 bases sitting between them. Germline V gives CDR1 SGHDT, CDR2 YYEEEE. The CDR3 length is 15 residues. Profiling relied on immunoSEQ multiplex PCR, and the TCRdb table lists in-frame clones only, not all of them. Of more than 13,000 clones listed, roughly nine tenths are singletons. The source of the sample is a study of blood T cell repertoires in COVID-19. Turning to the study itself: Acute and convalescent COVID-19 samples came from the United States, Italy and Spain.

The origin of this receptor is a woman in her 70s in a cohort sampled during active or convalescent COVID-19. The chain recombines TRBV5-6 with TRBJ2-7, with D possibly TRBD1 on 5 matching bases. The source material was peripheral blood. The CDR3 nucleotides read TGTGCCAGCAGCTTGCTTGGCAGGGTGCCCTACGAGCAGTACTTC. This gives the protein CASSLLGRVPYEQYF.